A single sample is the source of the 30 T cell receptor beta chains below, sequenced in a study of T-cell reconstitution after alpha-beta-depleted transplantation in children. Researchers prepared the TCRbeta library using unique molecular identifiers, the study reports. TCRdb itself ran the PCR reads through MiXCR, one entry per CDR3 protein. Altogether fewer than 90,000 distinct CDR3 sequences are present, 7.3% being singletons, with the ten largest covering less than 3%. The sequencing here drew on PBMCs from the stem cell graft donor, taken from the stem cell graft. The receptors here all came from a human donor who donated a stem cell graft to a child with acute lymphoblastic leukemia.

This clonotype was found many times. J is TRBJ2-7 and V is TRBV27, with 8 bases fitting TRBD2. CDR1 is MNHEY and CDR2 is SMNVEV in the germline V gene (reference sequence). The CDR3 contains 16 residues. V shed 6 bases, J shed 5 bases, and the junction held 15 bases outside the gene matches. The CDR3 coding sequence is TGTGCCAGCAGCACCACTCGTCCCGGGACTAGTAACGAGCAGTACTTC. It translates to CASSTTRPGTSNEQYF.

V is TRBV27 and J is TRBJ2-7; tentative D call: TRBD1 (6 bases). The length of the CDR3 is 15 residues. CDR1 and CDR2 (germline): MNHEY, SMNVEV (reference sequence). Trimming left V 5 bases short and J 3 bases short, with 17 bases between. CDR3 DNA: TGTGCCAGCAGTCATATACTCGGACAGTACTACGAGCAGTACTTC. This codes for CASSHILGQYYEQYF.

V gene TRBV20-1 combines with J gene TRBJ2-3; 9 nucleotides align to TRBD2. In germline, CDR1 is DFQATT, CDR2 SNEGSKA (reference sequence). This CDR3 spans 13 amino acids. Trimming cost V 6 bases and J 4 bases; bases outside gene matches: 5. CDR3 coding DNA: TGCAGTGCCCCACAGCGGGAGGCAGATACGCAGTATTTT. Translation gives CSAPQREADTQYF.

There are many counts of this clonotype. This chain's CDR3 is CASRGPSTDTQYF. DNA of the CDR3: TGCGCCAGCAGAGGTCCTAGCACAGATACGCAGTATTTT. The J gene is TRBJ2-3, the V gene TRBV5-1, with D unresolved. The CDR3 length is 13 residues. Trimming pared 5 bases from V and 0 bases from J, leaving 7 bases between. Germline-derived CDR1 and CDR2 are SGHRS and YFSETQ.

This clonotype was found many times. This chain connects TRBV4-1 to TRBJ2-7; 10 nucleotides line up with TRBD1. The CDR3 sequence is 20 residues long. Germline V gene lookup returns CDR1 MGHRA and CDR2 YSYEKL. Trimming cost V 6 bases and J 0 bases; bases outside gene matches: 20. The CDR3 is CASSPGPVRQGASPSYEQYF. CDR3 DNA sequence: TGCGCCAGCAGTCCAGGCCCTGTTAGACAGGGGGCTTCGCCCTCCTACGAGCAGTACTTC.

The sample holds many counts of this clonotype. This chain links TRBV7-3 with TRBJ1-1, with TRBD1 as a possible D gene (5 bases). This CDR3 region has 12 residues. Trimming removed 7 bases at V and 7 bases at J, with 13 bases between. Germline CDR1 is SGHTA and CDR2 is FQGTGA. The CDR3: CASTQGRIEAFF. DNA for the CDR3: TGTGCCAGCACCCAGGGACGGATTGAAGCTTTCTTT.

This clonotype was seen at least ten times. The rearrangement uses TRBV5-1 and TRBJ2-7, with a tentative D call TRBD1 (5 bases). Germline values: CDR1 SGHRS, CDR2 YFSETQ. The CDR3 sequence is 15 residues long. Trimming cost V 0 bases and J 5 bases, with 15 bases left between them. The CDR3 nucleotides are TGCGCCAGCAGCTTGGAGGGCAGGGCCGATAACGAGCAGTACTTC. Translating gives CASSLEGRADNEQYF.

J is TRBJ2-7 and V is TRBV19; perhaps D is TRBD1 or TRBD2 (5 bases each). Trimming took 7 bases from V and 1 from J, leaving 14 bases between them. Germline CDR1 LNHDA, CDR2 SQIVND (reference sequence). The CDR3 consists of 14 residues. In DNA, the CDR3 is TGTGCCAGTATTTGCGAGGGACCATCCTACGAGCAGTACTTC. It is translated as CASICEGPSYEQYF.

A remark on this clonotype: This sequence may be a read error, since a much larger clone differs from it by one base. J is TRBJ2-7 and V is TRBV3-1; TRBD1 matches 7 bases. CDR1 and CDR2 (germline): LGHDT, YNNKEL (reference sequence). Trimming cost V 6 bases and J 9 bases; bases outside gene matches: 26. This CDR3 comprises 18 residues. Here the CDR3 DNA reads TGTGCCAGCAGTCCGGCTATATCCGGGACAGCTCCTGTTATGGTGCAGTACTTC. It codes for CASSPAISGTAPVMVQYF.

A few counts support this clonotype. The chain has TRBV11-2 and TRBJ1-6; perhaps TRBD1 as D (6 bases). V was shortened by 3 bases and J by 1 base, with 13 bases between the two germline ends. The germline V gene has CDR1 SGHAT and CDR2 FQNNGV. The CDR3 covers 17 residues. The CDR3 bases are TGTGCCAGCAGCTTTTCAGGGGCCGGGTCCTATAATTCACCCCTCCACTTT. It translates to CASSFSGAGSYNSPLHF.

V is TRBV28 and J is TRBJ2-3; D possibly corresponds to TRBD1 (5 bases). The ends were cut back, 2 bases at V and 2 bases at J, with 11 bases in the middle. The CDR3 runs 15 residues. Germline V CDR1 and CDR2: MDHEN, SYDVKM. In DNA form, the CDR3 reads TGTGCCAGCAGTTTACGGCCAGGGATCACAGATACGCAGTATTTT. This sequence encodes CASSLRPGITDTQYF. The variable domain in full, completed from reference TRBV28 and TRBJ2-3, reads DVKVTQSSRYLVKRTGEKVFLECVQDMDHENMFWYRQDPGLGLRLIYFSYDVKMKEKGDIPEGYSVSREKKERFSLILESASTNQTSMYLCASSLRPGITDTQYFGPGTRLTVL.

This clonotype was counted a few times. The gene calls are TRBV5-4 and TRBJ2-7; the D call may be TRBD1 or TRBD2 (5 bases each). V was clipped by 1 base and J by 2 bases, with 13 bases between them. This CDR3 contains 15 residues. CDR1 is SGHNT, CDR2 YYREEE, per germline (reference sequence). In nucleotides, the CDR3 is TGTGCCAGCAGCTTGTTCGGGACGGGGCCCTACGAGCAGTACTTC. Translated, it gives CASSLFGTGPYEQYF. Variable domain in full (rest from reference TRBV5-4 and TRBJ2-7): ETGVTQSPTHLIKTRGQQVTLRCSSQSGHNTVSWYQQALGQGPQFIFQYYREEENGRGNFPPRFSGLQFPNYSSELNVNALELDDSALYLCASSLFGTGPYEQYFGPGTRLTVT.

This clonotype was observed at least ten times. V gene TRBV5-1 combines with J gene TRBJ1-1; possibly TRBD1 for D (6 bases). Trimming removed 1 base from V and 0 bases from J, with 13 bases in between. This CDR3 comprises 16 residues. Germline CDR1 reads SGHRS; CDR2 reads YFSETQ. CDR3 protein: CASSLMGEGVNTEAFF. In nucleotides, the CDR3 is TGCGCCAGCAGCTTGATGGGCGAGGGGGTGAACACTGAAGCTTTCTTT.

This clonotype was recorded many times. This chain links TRBV28 with TRBJ2-7; D not resolved. V was cut by 8 bases and J by 9 bases, with 17 bases left in between. The CDR3 consists of 12 residues. Germline V gene data show CDR1 as MDHEN and CDR2 as SYDVKM. CDR3 region: CASGIGPRRQYF. In nucleotides, the CDR3 is TGTGCCAGCGGGATCGGACCCCGCCGGCAGTACTTC.

A few counts support this clonotype. The V and J genes are TRBV20-1 and TRBJ2-3; 8 nucleotides match TRBD2. With V trimmed by 7 bases and J by 1 base, 4 bases remained unmatched. Germline CDR1 DFQATT, CDR2 SNEGSKA (reference sequence). The CDR3 extends over 13 amino acids. The CDR3 sequence is CSGPAGGTDTQYF. The CDR3 region has the DNA TGCAGTGGCCCAGCGGGGGGCACAGATACGCAGTATTTT.

This chain links TRBV19 with TRBJ2-3; tentative D call: TRBD2 (7 bases). Trimming removed 7 bases from V and 6 bases from J, with 20 bases in between. Germline CDR1 reads LNHDA; CDR2 reads SQIVND (reference sequence). The CDR3 is 15 residues long. In DNA form, the CDR3 reads TGTGCCAGTAATTCCGGGGGGCGGCAATTGGATACGCAGTATTTT. It specifies CASNSGGRQLDTQYF. The entire variable domain, with the rest obtained from reference TRBV19 and TRBJ2-3, is as follows: DGGITQSPKYLFRKEGQNVTLSCEQNLNHDAMYWYRQDPGQGLRLIYYSQIVNDFQKGDIAEGYSVSREKKESFPLTVTSAQKNPTAFYLCASNSGGRQLDTQYFGPGTRLTVL.

The chain couples TRBV6-1 to TRBJ2-7; 9 bases align to TRBD1. V trimming: 3 bases; J trimming: 4 bases; junction bases outside the gene matches: 10. In germline, CDR1 is MNHNS, CDR2 SASEGT. The length of the CDR3 is 16 residues. The CDR3 is CASSDWVGTGPYEQYF. CDR3 bases: TGTGCCAGCAGTGATTGGGTCGGGACAGGGCCGTACGAGCAGTACTTC.

Ten or more counts support this clonotype. The chain couples TRBV11-2 to TRBJ1-5; D might be TRBD1 (6 bases). The germline V gene encodes CDR1 SGHAT and CDR2 FQNNGV. The germline V and J ends were trimmed by 2 bases and 7 bases, with 9 bases remaining between them. This CDR3 is built from 13 residues. CDR3: CASSLYRAQPQHF. The CDR3 DNA reads TGTGCCAGCAGCTTATACAGGGCCCAGCCCCAGCATTTT.

This clonotype was observed a few times. The chain uses TRBV6-2 or TRBV6-3 and TRBJ1-1; D is perhaps TRBD1 (6 bases). Looked up from germline, CDR1 is MNHEY and CDR2 is SVGEGT. Trimming stripped 6 bases from V and 3 bases from J, with 23 bases between. The CDR3 covers 17 residues. CDR3 residues: CASSPQKTGNVYTEAFF. DNA for the CDR3: TGTGCCAGCAGCCCTCAAAAAACAGGGAATGTGTACACTGAAGCTTTCTTT.

This clonotype was detected a few times. V gene TRBV28 combines with J gene TRBJ1-1, with TRBD1 as a possible D gene (6 bases). CDR3 length: 17 amino acids. Trimming left V 4 bases short and J 3 bases short, with 21 bases between. Germline values: CDR1 MDHEN, CDR2 SYDVKM. The CDR3, as DNA: TGTGCCAGCAGTTATCGCCTGCTACAGGGAGGGGACACTGAAGCTTTCTTT. Translating gives CASSYRLLQGGDTEAFF. Combining the CDR3 with reference TRBV28 and TRBJ1-1 gives the whole variable domain DVKVTQSSRYLVKRTGEKVFLECVQDMDHENMFWYRQDPGLGLRLIYFSYDVKMKEKGDIPEGYSVSREKKERFSLILESASTNQTSMYLCASSYRLLQGGDTEAFFGQGTRLTVV.

This clonotype was recorded many times. The chain has TRBV5-1 and TRBJ1-4; D remains ambiguous. V was shortened by 0 bases and J by 8 bases, with 17 bases between the two germline ends. This CDR3 is 16 amino acids long. Germline CDR1 SGHRS, CDR2 YFSETQ. CDR3 bases: TGCGCCAGCAGCTTGGGGTCCCGCCACGGCGAGGAAAAACTGTTTTTT. As protein: CASSLGSRHGEEKLFF. Looking up the rest from reference TRBV5-1 and TRBJ1-4 gives the full variable domain: KAGVTQTPRYLIKTRGQQVTLSCSPISGHRSVSWYQQTPGQGLQFLFEYFSETQRNKGNFPGRFSGRQFSNSRSEMNVSTLELGDSALYLCASSLGSRHGEEKLFFGSGTQLSVL.

The table lists this clonotype with many counts. This rearrangement joins TRBV5-4 to TRBJ2-5, with D possibly matching TRBD1 (6 bases). From germline, CDR1 is SGHNT and CDR2 YYREEE (reference sequence). The CDR3 consists of 14 residues. Trimming took off 4 bases at V and 2 bases at J, with 12 bases between the two ends. DNA for the CDR3: TGTGCCAGCAGCCCGGTAGGGGGACAAGAGACCCAGTACTTC. This encodes CASSPVGGQETQYF.

This clonotype appeared many times. This chain joins TRBV20-1 and TRBJ1-4; tentatively, D is TRBD1 (6 bases). The CDR3 length is 13 residues. V dropped 5 bases and J dropped 5 bases, with 12 bases sitting between them. Looked up from germline, CDR1 is DFQATT and CDR2 is SNEGSKA (reference sequence). DNA for the CDR3: TGCAGTGCTGCCGGGACAAAAAATGAAAAACTGTTTTTT. It is translated as CSAAGTKNEKLFF.

The table lists this clonotype with many counts. This sequence joins TRBV5-1 and TRBJ2-1, with a possible D match to TRBD2 (6 bases). Trimming shortened V by 0 bases and J by 9 bases, and 19 bases separated the two germline ends. Germline V gene lookup returns CDR1 SGHRS and CDR2 YFSETQ. The CDR3 runs 16 residues. The DNA of the CDR3 is TGCGCCAGCAGCTTGGGGCTAGCGTCTGAAAAGGTTGAGCAGTTCTTC. Protein sequence: CASSLGLASEKVEQFF.

This clonotype was observed at least ten times. The chain employs TRBV5-6 and TRBJ1-6; TRBD1 might be the D (5 bases). CDR1 SGHDT and CDR2 YYEEEE come from the germline V gene. The CDR3 has 16 residues. Trimming removed 2 bases from V and 7 bases from J, with 16 bases in between. The CDR3, as DNA: TGTGCCAGCAGCTTACAAGGGCAGGGACGGAATTCACCCCTCCACTTT. Translation gives CASSLQGQGRNSPLHF.

Many counts were recorded for this clonotype. The genes are TRBV12-3 or TRBV12-4 and TRBJ1-1, with a weak D call TRBD1 (6 bases). Trimming cost V 2 bases and J 9 bases, with 13 bases left between them. CDR3 length: 13 amino acids. The CDR3 sequence is CASSLLGGGKAFF. Written as DNA, the CDR3 is TGTGCCAGCAGTTTATTGGGAGGGGGGAAAGCTTTCTTT.

Many counts were recorded for this clonotype. The chain couples TRBV29-1 to TRBJ2-1; 7 bases fit TRBD2. This CDR3 contains 14 residues. With V trimmed by 4 bases and J by 4 bases, 7 bases remained unmatched. Germline CDR1 is SQVTM and CDR2 is ANQGSEA. The CDR3 here is CSVGGGGVYNEQFF. CDR3 nucleotide sequence: TGCAGCGTTGGGGGTGGGGGGGTATACAATGAGCAGTTCTTC.

Many counts were recorded for this clonotype. The V and J genes are TRBV11-2 and TRBJ2-3; no reliable D call. Germline lookup yields CDR1 SGHAT and CDR2 FQNNGV. V lost 2 bases to trimming and J lost 1 base, with 4 bases between them. The CDR3 is 13 residues long. The DNA of the CDR3 is TGTGCCAGCAGCTTAACTGGCACAGATACGCAGTATTTT. Translation: CASSLTGTDTQYF.

This clonotype was counted at least ten times. The genes are TRBV5-1 and TRBJ1-1; no clear D gene. This CDR3 is 16 amino acids long. The ends were cut back, 2 bases at V and 1 base at J, with 15 bases in the middle. Germline V gene sequence: CDR1 SGHRS, CDR2 YFSETQ. The CDR3 here is CASSLRSLVRNTEAFF. The CDR3 bases are TGCGCCAGCAGCTTAAGGAGCCTTGTACGGAACACTGAAGCTTTCTTT.

The rearrangement joins TRBV20-1 to TRBJ2-7; unclear D gene. Trimming took off 5 bases at V and 0 bases at J, with 8 bases between the two ends. Germline V gene lookup returns CDR1 DFQATT and CDR2 SNEGSKA (reference sequence). This CDR3 is 12 amino acids long. CDR3 region: CSAYNYSYEQYF. DNA of the CDR3: TGCAGTGCTTACAACTACTCCTACGAGCAGTACTTC.